A selection of T cell receptor beta chains follows, all from one sample in a study of T cells in Graves' hyperthyroidism and ophthalmopathy. TCRdb re-called the multiplex PCR reads with MiXCR, one entry per CDR3 protein. The sample lists a few hundred thousand distinct CDR3 sequences, approximately 44% occurring once. Sequencing used peripheral blood or thyroid tissue (not recorded which). These receptor sequences come from a woman under 30 with Graves' hyperthyroidism. CDR3s include the opening cysteine and the closing phenylalanine or tryptophan. Fields, in order: J gene, V gene, clone size, D gene, CDR3 length, CDR3 protein, CDR3 DNA. A D gene is named only where the DNA matches it firmly. Only some rows state a clone size, as once, few, many or a class for expanded clones.

TRBJ2-3,TRBV24-1,few,TRBD2,16,CATSEPTSGYTDTQYF,TGTGCCACCAGTGAACCAACTAGCGGTTACACAGATACGCAGTATTTT
TRBJ2-5,TRBV6-5,NA,TRBD2,15,CASSRASGISGEQYF,TGTGCCAGCAGTCGGGCTAGCGGCATCTCGGGGGAGCAGTACTTC
TRBJ2-5,TRBV20-1,once,TRBD2,14,CSASLAGGPETQYF,TGCAGTGCTAGTCTAGCGGGAGGGCCAGAGACCCAGTACTTC
TRBJ2-2,TRBV7-3,NA,NA,14,CASSPDTGAGELFF,TGTGCCAGCAGCCCTGACACCGGGGCCGGGGAGCTGTTTTTT
TRBJ2-2,TRBV30,NA,NA,14,CAWSGSPNTGELFF,TGTGCCTGGAGTGGGTCCCCGAACACCGGGGAGCTGTTTTTT
TRBJ2-7,TRBV27,few,NA,14,CASSFLSRSYEQYF,TGTGCCAGCAGTTTCCTTAGCCGCTCCTACGAGCAGTACTTC
TRBJ2-7,TRBV6-6,few,NA,13,CASSYSTSDEQYF,TGTGCCAGCAGTTACTCGACGAGTGACGAGCAGTACTTC
TRBJ2-1,TRBV19,NA,NA,15,CASTLAGSSYNEQFF,TGTGCCAGTACCCTGGCGGGGAGCTCCTACAATGAGCAGTTCTTC
TRBJ1-6,TRBV27,many,NA,15,CASSSLRAPAPPLHF,TGTGCCAGCAGTTCTCTCCGGGCGCCCGCGCCACCCCTCCACTTT
TRBJ1-1,TRBV3-1,many,TRBD1,14,CASSQRTGVDEAFF,TGTGCCAGCAGCCAAAGGACAGGGGTTGATGAAGCTTTCTTT
TRBJ2-1,TRBV6-5,NA,NA,13,CASSYSTGHEQFF,TGTGCCAGCAGTTACTCGACAGGTCATGAGCAGTTCTTC
TRBJ2-3,TRBV2,NA,NA,12,CASTQTEHTQYF,TGTGCCAGCACCCAAACAGAGCATACGCAGTATTTT
TRBJ2-3,TRBV2,NA,NA,12,CASTQGADTQYF,TGTGCCAGCACACAAGGCGCAGATACGCAGTATTTT
TRBJ2-5,TRBV7-9,NA,TRBD1,17,CASSLVGTTGGSETQYF,TGTGCCAGCAGCTTGGTAGGGACGACAGGGGGCTCGGAGACCCAGTACTTC
TRBJ1-3,TRBV5-1,many,NA,14,CASSPGDSGNTIYF,TGCGCCAGCAGCCCAGGGGACTCTGGAAACACCATATATTTT
TRBJ2-7,TRBV7-8,NA,TRBD2,15,CASSLRVAGPYEQYF,TGTGCCAGCAGCTTAAGAGTAGCGGGACCATACGAGCAGTACTTC
TRBJ2-2,TRBV15,many,TRBD1,17,CATSRGKVATGAGELFF,TGTGCCACCAGCAGAGGAAAGGTCGCGACAGGGGCCGGGGAGCTGTTTTTT
TRBJ1-5,TRBV2,NA,NA,14,CASRELSGSYNEHF,TGTGCCAGCAGGGAACTTAGCGGGTCCTACAATGAGCATTTT
TRBJ2-7,TRBV10-2,few,TRBD2,16,CASRQPGLAYYNEQYF,TGCGCCAGCAGGCAACCGGGACTAGCGTATTACAATGAGCAGTACTTC
TRBJ2-5,TRBV19,few,TRBD1,12,CASRRQGETQYF,TGTGCCAGCCGAAGACAGGGGGAGACCCAGTACTTC
TRBJ1-6,TRBV6-1,NA,TRBD1,15,CASSFVGTGTSPLHF,TGTGCCAGCAGCTTTGTTGGGACAGGGACTTCACCCCTCCACTTT
TRBJ1-3,TRBV5-1,NA,NA,15,CASSYARVSGNTIYF,TGCGCCAGCAGCTATGCCAGGGTCTCTGGAAACACCATATATTTT
TRBJ1-1,TRBV7-3,many,NA,14,CASRKEGVSTEAFF,TGTGCCAGCAGAAAGGAGGGGGTGAGCACTGAAGCTTTCTTT
TRBJ2-2,TRBV5-5,many,TRBD1,15,CASIPGTGDTGELFF,TGTGCCAGCATACCCGGGACAGGGGACACCGGGGAGCTGTTTTTT
TRBJ1-2,TRBV7-9,NA,NA,14,CASSTTSGVYGYTF,TGTGCCAGCAGCACCACTAGCGGGGTCTATGGCTACACCTTC
TRBJ1-2,TRBV24-1,many,NA,14,CATSDLSANYGYTF,TGTGCCACCAGTGATTTATCAGCTAACTATGGCTACACCTTC
TRBJ2-2,TRBV19,many,TRBD1,14,CASSILQGAGELFF,TGTGCCAGTAGTATTCTACAGGGGGCCGGGGAGCTGTTTTTT
TRBJ2-5,TRBV19,NA,NA,16,CANSMIGGDYQETQYF,TGTGCCAATAGTATGATTGGCGGGGACTACCAAGAGACCCAGTACTTC
TRBJ2-7,TRBV12-3/TRBV12-4,NA,TRBD2,17,CASSFGGPGTSGSEQYF,TGTGCCAGCAGTTTCGGCGGACCTGGAACTAGCGGTAGTGAGCAGTACTTC
TRBJ2-1,TRBV24-1,few,NA,16,CATSDLGGSPYNEQFF,TGTGCCACCAGTGATTTAGGCGGGTCCCCCTACAATGAGCAGTTCTTC
TRBJ2-3,TRBV20-1,NA,TRBD2,15,CSAPPTSGDTDTQYF,TGCAGTGCTCCCCCGACTAGCGGGGACACAGATACGCAGTATTTT
TRBJ2-7,TRBV19,NA,NA,14,CASSSRPYIYEQYF,TGTGCCAGTAGTTCCCGGCCCTACATCTACGAGCAGTACTTC